These 24 T cell receptor beta chains originate from one sample sequenced in a study of shared clonotypes between healthy human individuals. The table came from immunoSEQ multiplex PCR; TCRdb's copy has only in-frame clones and leaves some out. The data contain 2 million to 2.5 million clones, approximately 95% of them singletons. The material sequenced was naive CD4+ T cells from PBMCs. As for subset: CD45RA+ positively selected. The receptor source for this set is a man aged 18 to 35 in good health. Some clones in this sample may be carry-over from other donors' samples.

V and J are TRBV2 and TRBJ2-1, with a tentative D call TRBD2 (7 bases). V was trimmed by 1 base and J by 7 bases, leaving 14 bases between them. Germline CDR1 SNHLY, CDR2 FYNNEI. The CDR3 has 15 residues. Written as DNA, the CDR3 is TGTGCCAGCAGTGAAGAGGGGGGAGCGGGGAATGAGCAGTTCTTC. Residues: CASSEEGGAGNEQFF.

The gene calls are TRBV27 and TRBJ2-3; 11 bases align to TRBD2. This CDR3 is 20 amino acids long. V lost 6 bases to trimming and J lost 1 base; unmatched junction nucleotides: 18. Germline V CDR1 and CDR2: MNHEY, SMNVEV (reference sequence). CDR3 amino acids: CASRNQGLADHRVGTDTQYF. In DNA form, the CDR3 reads TGTGCCAGCAGGAATCAGGGACTAGCGGATCATAGGGTGGGCACAGATACGCAGTATTTT.

The chain employs TRBV5-4 and TRBJ2-3; no firm D call. Trimming removed 1 base from V and 4 bases from J, with 16 bases in between. The V gene's germline CDR1 is SGHNT and CDR2 YYREEE (reference sequence). The CDR3 loop spans 16 amino acids. The CDR3 spells CASSLWGMVRADTQYF. DNA for the CDR3: TGTGCCAGCAGCTTGTGGGGTATGGTTCGGGCAGATACGCAGTATTTT.

This chain joins TRBV15 and TRBJ2-6; the D is unclear. Trimming left V 4 bases short and J 1 base short, with 8 bases between. The germline V gene encodes CDR1 LNHNV and CDR2 YYDKDF (reference sequence). The CDR3 length is 15 residues. CDR3: CATSIGGSGANVLTF. In DNA, the CDR3 is TGTGCCACCAGCATAGGTGGTTCTGGGGCCAACGTCCTGACTTTC.

The genes are TRBV7-3 and TRBJ1-3; D gene ambiguous. CDR1 and CDR2 from the germline V gene are SGHTA and FQGTGA. The CDR3 has 16 amino acids. V shed 5 bases and J shed 1 base, with 15 bases lying between them. The CDR3: CASSQGRMGSGNTIYF. The CDR3 nucleotides are TGTGCCAGCAGCCAAGGGAGGATGGGGTCTGGAAACACCATATATTTT.

The chain carries TRBV6-1 and TRBJ1-1; possibly TRBD1 for D (6 bases). The CDR3 length is 14 residues. V was pared by 8 bases and J by 4 bases, with 17 bases between. In germline, CDR1 is MNHNS, CDR2 SASEGT. The CDR3 reads CASGGQGSSTEAFF. The CDR3 nucleotides read TGTGCCAGCGGGGGTCAGGGGTCCAGCACTGAAGCTTTCTTT.

The gene calls are TRBV6-5 and TRBJ2-5; 8 nucleotides match TRBD1. The CDR3 is 15 residues long. Per the germline V gene, CDR1 is MNHEY and CDR2 is SVGAGI. After removal of 0 bases from V and 5 bases from J, the junction contained 5 bases not matched to a gene. The chain's CDR3 is CASSYSPGGVETQYF. CDR3 DNA: TGTGCCAGCAGTTACTCGCCAGGGGGCGTGGAGACCCAGTACTTC.

CDR3 loop: CASSLKQGANEQYF. The CDR3 coding sequence is TGCGCCAGCAGCTTGAAGCAGGGGGCTAACGAGCAGTACTTC. This chain joins TRBV5-1 and TRBJ2-7, with TRBD1 matching over 8 bases. Per germline, CDR1 SGHRS and CDR2 YFSETQ. V lost 1 base, J lost 5 bases, and 5 bases stayed unmatched. The CDR3 loop spans 14 amino acids.

The rearrangement joins TRBV7-2 to TRBJ2-1; D could derive from TRBD1 or TRBD2 (6 bases each). This CDR3 is 16 amino acids long. Trimming shortened V by 0 bases and J by 4 bases, and 13 bases separated the two germline ends. Germline V lookup: CDR1 SGHTA, CDR2 FQGNSA. CDR3 amino acids: CASSLAPGAPYNEQFF. CDR3 DNA sequence: TGTGCCAGCAGCTTAGCGCCGGGGGCGCCTTACAATGAGCAGTTCTTC.

J is TRBJ1-5 and V is TRBV6-6; D gene uncertain. Trimming shortened V by 6 bases and J by 5 bases, and 11 bases separated the two germline ends. The V gene's germline CDR1 is MNHNY and CDR2 SVGAGI (reference sequence). This CDR3 region has 13 residues. This chain's CDR3 is CASSVEPYQPQHF. CDR3 DNA: TGTGCCAGCAGCGTGGAGCCTTATCAGCCCCAGCATTTT.

With regard to this clone: Other nucleotide sequences from this sample produce the same CDR3. The genes are TRBV5-6 and TRBJ1-1, with no clear D. The V end lost 0 bases, the J end lost 1 base, and 7 bases lay between the germline ends. This CDR3 contains 14 residues. Germline CDR1 is SGHDT and CDR2 is YYEEEE. DNA for the CDR3: TGTGCCAGCAGCTTGGGACGGAGGAACACTGAAGCTTTCTTT. It is translated as CASSLGRRNTEAFF.

The gene calls are TRBV7-2 and TRBJ2-1; 10 bases are shared with TRBD2. Germline V lookup: CDR1 SGHTA, CDR2 FQGNSA. The CDR3 sequence is 14 residues long. Germline trimming cut 1 base from V and 16 bases from J; bases unmatched to any gene: 10. CDR3 DNA sequence: TGTGCCAGCAGCTTAGATTGGGGAGCGGGAGGGGGATTCTTC. Protein sequence: CASSLDWGAGGGFF.

In its sample, this clone was seen once. Distinct nucleotide sequences in the sample also encode this CDR3. V gene TRBV5-1 combines with J gene TRBJ1-2, with 7 positions matching TRBD1. The CDR3 loop spans 14 amino acids. Germline V gene data show CDR1 as SGHRS and CDR2 as YFSETQ. V lost 3 bases, J lost 5 bases, and 7 bases stayed unmatched. CDR3 region: CASSSLQGNYGYTF. In DNA form, the CDR3 reads TGCGCCAGCAGCTCATTACAGGGGAATTATGGCTACACCTTC.

The chain uses TRBV5-1 and TRBJ2-5; D is undetermined. CDR1 and CDR2 from the germline V gene are SGHRS and YFSETQ. This CDR3 spans 12 amino acids. V lost 5 bases, J lost 1 base, and 6 bases lay in between. The chain's CDR3 is CASRRGQETQYF. CDR3 sequence (DNA): TGCGCCAGCAGGCGCGGCCAAGAGACCCAGTACTTC.

This clone has more than one count but fewer than ten. This chain uses TRBV28 with TRBJ1-1, with 8 bases lining up with TRBD1. Trimming cost V 10 bases and J 1 base; bases outside gene matches: 5. Germline V gene lookup returns CDR1 MDHEN and CDR2 SYDVKM. The CDR3 loop spans 13 amino acids. The CDR3 DNA sequence: TGTGCCACCTACGACAGGGGGAACACTGAAGCTTTCTTT. Translation: CATYDRGNTEAFF.

The CDR3 here is CATILGQLNTEAFF. DNA of the CDR3: TGTGCCACGATCCTCGGACAGTTGAACACTGAAGCTTTCTTT. The J gene is TRBJ1-1, the V gene TRBV28, with D perhaps matching TRBD1 (6 bases). The CDR3 has 14 amino acids. Trimming left V 10 bases short and J 0 bases short, with 15 bases between. Germline CDR1 is MDHEN and CDR2 is SYDVKM.

The gene calls are TRBV10-3 and TRBJ1-3, with 9 nucleotides matching TRBD1. Germline V lookup: CDR1 ENHRY, CDR2 SYGVKD. V trimming: 4 bases; J trimming: 8 bases; junction bases outside the gene matches: 6. There are 14 residues in the CDR3. The CDR3 DNA is TGTGCCATCAGTGTTGGGACAGGGAGGGACACCATATATTTT. Translated, it gives CAISVGTGRDTIYF.

This sequence joins TRBV18 and TRBJ1-3; TRBD1 might be the D (6 bases). Between the trimmed V and J ends, which lost 3 bases and 3 bases, there was a span of 12 bases. CDR1 is KGHSH, CDR2 LQKENI, per germline. This CDR3 has 15 amino acids. For the CDR3, the DNA is TGTGCCAGCTCACCCGCACAGGGTGTTGGAAACACCATATATTTT. Protein product: CASSPAQGVGNTIYF.

The chain carries TRBV28 and TRBJ1-2; tentatively, D is TRBD1 (5 bases). The CDR3 runs to 11 residues. Germline CDR1 MDHEN, CDR2 SYDVKM. V was trimmed by 5 bases and J by 14 bases, leaving 15 bases between them. The CDR3: CASSTVWGWTF. CDR3 DNA: TGTGCCAGCAGTACCGTTTGGGGGTGGACCTTC.

The CDR3 is CSVTWAGPDTQYF. Written as DNA, the CDR3 is TGCAGCGTTACCTGGGCGGGGCCAGATACGCAGTATTTT. The chain employs TRBV29-1 and TRBJ2-3; possible D gene TRBD2, 6 bases. The CDR3 length is 13 residues. Germline lookup yields CDR1 SQVTM and CDR2 ANQGSEA. Trimming took 5 bases from V and 4 from J, leaving 13 bases between them.

The chain has TRBV5-1 and TRBJ2-1; unclear D gene. V was clipped by 1 base and J by 4 bases, with 12 bases between them. There are 15 residues in the CDR3. From germline, CDR1 is SGHRS and CDR2 YFSETQ. The CDR3 spells CASSLTPSFYNEQFF. DNA of the CDR3: TGCGCCAGCAGCTTGACCCCATCATTTTACAATGAGCAGTTCTTC.

This chain connects TRBV28 to TRBJ2-1, with D possibly TRBD2 on 5 matching bases. The CDR3 is 11 amino acids. Germline V lookup: CDR1 MDHEN, CDR2 SYDVKM. V shed 8 bases and J shed 4 bases, with 6 bases lying between them. The CDR3 protein is CASPGYNEQFF. The CDR3 DNA reads as TGTGCCAGCCCGGGATACAATGAGCAGTTCTTC.

The V gene is TRBV30, the J gene TRBJ2-3, with 7 nucleotides matching TRBD1. CDR1 is GTSNPN, CDR2 SVGIG, per germline (reference sequence). V lost 0 bases and J lost 2; bases outside the gene matches: 5. The CDR3 consists of 15 residues. CDR3 sequence: CAWSVRDRSTDTQYF. In DNA form, the CDR3 reads TGTGCCTGGAGTGTACGGGACAGATCCACAGATACGCAGTATTTT.

This clone was seen only once. The chain joins TRBV28 to TRBJ1-2, with 7 bases matching TRBD1. The CDR3 spans 13 residues. Trimming at V came to 7 bases and at J to 4 bases, leaving 6 bases not matched to a gene. Germline CDR1 reads MDHEN; CDR2 reads SYDVKM. The CDR3, as DNA: TGTGCCAGCAAAATTACAGGGGCCTATGGCTACACCTTC. Amino acids: CASKITGAYGYTF.